A single sample gave rise to the 2 T cell receptor beta chains below, sequenced in a study of identical twins' blood T cells. TCRdb fed the 5' RACE reads into MiXCR, producing one record per CDR3 protein. Among about 370,000 distinct CDR3 sequences listed, approximately 30% were seen once. The source material was PBMCs. Receptors were obtained from a woman aged 18-49 years in good health.

This clonotype was observed at least ten times. V and J are TRBV18 and TRBJ2-7; unclear D gene. The CDR3 totals 13 residues. V was clipped by 3 bases and J by 2 bases, with 8 bases between them. The germline V gene has CDR1 KGHSH and CDR2 LQKENI. The CDR3 sequence is CASSPNRAYEQYF. CDR3 sequence (DNA): TGTGCCAGCTCACCTAACAGAGCCTACGAGCAGTACTTC.

The chain is built from TRBV10-3 and TRBJ1-1; possibly TRBD1 for D (5 bases). V dropped 6 bases and J dropped 11 bases, with 16 bases sitting between them. Germline V gives CDR1 ENHRY, CDR2 SYGVKD. CDR3 length: 12 residues. CDR3 amino acids: CAISRGNGWAFF. The CDR3 nucleotides are TGTGCCATCAGCCGGGGGAATGGGTGGGCTTTCTTT.